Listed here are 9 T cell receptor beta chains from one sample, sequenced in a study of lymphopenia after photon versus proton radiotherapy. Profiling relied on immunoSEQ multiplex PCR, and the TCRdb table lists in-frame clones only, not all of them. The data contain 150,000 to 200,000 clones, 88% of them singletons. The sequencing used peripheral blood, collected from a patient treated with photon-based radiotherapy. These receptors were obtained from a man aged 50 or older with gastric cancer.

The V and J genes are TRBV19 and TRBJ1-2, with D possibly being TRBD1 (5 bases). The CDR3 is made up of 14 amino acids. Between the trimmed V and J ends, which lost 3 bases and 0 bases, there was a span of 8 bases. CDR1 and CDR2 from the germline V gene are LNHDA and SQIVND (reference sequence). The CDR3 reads CASSMGPTNYGYTF. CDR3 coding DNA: TGTGCCAGTAGTATGGGACCGACTAACTATGGCTACACCTTC.

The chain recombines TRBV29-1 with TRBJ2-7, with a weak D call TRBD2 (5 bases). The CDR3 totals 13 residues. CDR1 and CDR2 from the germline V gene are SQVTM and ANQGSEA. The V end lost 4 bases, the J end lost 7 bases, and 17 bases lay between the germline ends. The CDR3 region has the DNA TGCAGCGTTGTGAGCCGGAGGTTGGGAGAGCAGTACTTC. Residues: CSVVSRRLGEQYF.

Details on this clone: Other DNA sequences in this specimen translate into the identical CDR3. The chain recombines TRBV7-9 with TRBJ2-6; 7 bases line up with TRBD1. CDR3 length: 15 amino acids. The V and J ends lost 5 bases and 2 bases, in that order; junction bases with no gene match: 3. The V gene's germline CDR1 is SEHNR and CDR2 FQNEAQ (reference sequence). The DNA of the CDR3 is TGTGCCAGCAGCGTGACAGGGACTGGGGCCAACGTCCTGACTTTC. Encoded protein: CASSVTGTGANVLTF.

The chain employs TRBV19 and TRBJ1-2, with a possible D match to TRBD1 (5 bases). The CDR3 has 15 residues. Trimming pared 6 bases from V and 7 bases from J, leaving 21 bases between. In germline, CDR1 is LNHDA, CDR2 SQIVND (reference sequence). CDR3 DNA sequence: TGTGCCAGTAGGCGTCCCGATGGCAGGGTCGCTGGCTACACCTTC. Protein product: CASRRPDGRVAGYTF. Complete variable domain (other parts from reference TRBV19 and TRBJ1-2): DGGITQSPKYLFRKEGQNVTLSCEQNLNHDAMYWYRQDPGQGLRLIYYSQIVNDFQKGDIAEGYSVSREKKESFPLTVTSAQKNPTAFYLCASRRPDGRVAGYTFGSGTRLTVV.

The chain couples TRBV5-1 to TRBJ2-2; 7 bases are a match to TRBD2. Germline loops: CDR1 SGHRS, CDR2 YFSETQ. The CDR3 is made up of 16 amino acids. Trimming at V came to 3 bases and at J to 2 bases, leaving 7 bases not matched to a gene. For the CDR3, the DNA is TGCGCCAGCAGCTACTCCTCTAGCGGAAACACCGGGGAGCTGTTTTTT. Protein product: CASSYSSSGNTGELFF.

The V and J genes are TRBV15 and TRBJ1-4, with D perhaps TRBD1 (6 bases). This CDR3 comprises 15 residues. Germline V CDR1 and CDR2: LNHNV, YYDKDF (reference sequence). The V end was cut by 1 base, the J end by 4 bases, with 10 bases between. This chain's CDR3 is CATSRADSFNEKLFF. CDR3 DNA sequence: TGTGCCACCAGCAGAGCGGACAGTTTTAATGAAAAACTGTTTTTT.

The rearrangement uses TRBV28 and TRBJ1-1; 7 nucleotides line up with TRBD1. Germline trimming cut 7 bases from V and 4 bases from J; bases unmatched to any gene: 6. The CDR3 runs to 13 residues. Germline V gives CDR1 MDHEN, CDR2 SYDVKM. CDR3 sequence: CASTGQVVTEAFF. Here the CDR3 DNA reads TGTGCCAGCACTGGACAGGTAGTCACTGAAGCTTTCTTT.

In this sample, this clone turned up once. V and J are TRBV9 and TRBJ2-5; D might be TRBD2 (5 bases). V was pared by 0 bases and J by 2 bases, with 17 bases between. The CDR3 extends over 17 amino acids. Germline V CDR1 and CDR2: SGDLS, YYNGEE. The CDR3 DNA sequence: TGTGCCAGCAGCGTAGGATCCAGACTAACGCTACAAGAGACCCAGTACTTC. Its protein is CASSVGSRLTLQETQYF.

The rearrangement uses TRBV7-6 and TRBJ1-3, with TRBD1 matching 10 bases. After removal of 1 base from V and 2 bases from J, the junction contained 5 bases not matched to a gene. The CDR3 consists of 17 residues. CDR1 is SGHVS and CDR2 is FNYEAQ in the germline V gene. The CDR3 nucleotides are TGTGCCAGCAGCTTAGTCACCGGGACAGGGGCTGGAAACACCATATATTTT. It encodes CASSLVTGTGAGNTIYF.